Shown below are 17 T cell receptor beta chains from a single sample sequenced in a study of T cell changes during pregnancy in multiple sclerosis. Sequenced by immunoSEQ multiplex PCR; TCRdb stores in-frame clones only, minus some. The sample includes about 59,000 clones, 80% to 95% of them seen just once. The specimen comprised peripheral blood, sampled in the first trimester of pregnancy. These receptors were obtained from a female donor with multiple sclerosis, enrolled in a pregnancy study.

The rearrangement joins TRBV10-1 to TRBJ2-7; TRBD1 matches at 7 bases. With 3 bases clipped from V and 3 bases from J, the junction kept 5 bases outside the gene matches. Germline CDR1 WNHNN, CDR2 SYGVQD (reference sequence). This CDR3 is built from 14 residues. The CDR3 spells CASSEGGRFYEQYF. The CDR3 nucleotides are TGCGCCAGCAGTGAAGGGGGCCGCTTCTACGAGCAGTACTTC.

The chain uses TRBV15 and TRBJ2-1; D call uncertain. V lost 3 bases to trimming and J lost 6 bases, with 6 bases between them. Germline V CDR1 and CDR2: LNHNV, YYDKDF (reference sequence). The CDR3 consists of 12 residues. The chain's CDR3 is CATSRALNEQFF. The CDR3 DNA follows: TGTGCCACCAGCAGGGCCCTCAATGAGCAGTTCTTC. Based on the CDR3 plus reference TRBV15 and TRBJ2-1, the full variable domain is DAMVIQNPRYQVTQFGKPVTLSCSQTLNHNVMYWYQQKSSQAPKLLFHYYDKDFNNEADTPDNFQSRRPNTSFCFLDIRSPGLGDTAMYLCATSRALNEQFFGPGTRLTVL.

The V and J genes are TRBV28 and TRBJ1-2, with a possible D match to TRBD1 (5 bases). Looked up from germline, CDR1 is MDHEN and CDR2 is SYDVKM. The CDR3 is 12 amino acids. V was cut by 5 bases and J by 2 bases, with 6 bases left in between. The CDR3 protein is CASSGANYGYTF. The CDR3 nucleotides read TGTGCCAGCAGTGGGGCAAACTATGGCTACACCTTC.

The chain employs TRBV27 and TRBJ2-7, with D perhaps matching TRBD1 (7 bases). The CDR3 is 16 amino acids. Trimming took off 2 bases at V and 7 bases at J, with 21 bases between the two ends. CDR1 is MNHEY and CDR2 is SMNVEV in the germline V gene (reference sequence). The CDR3 nucleotides read TGTGCCAGCAGTTTAAGGGCCGGGACAGTTGGGAGGGAGCAGTACTTC. It encodes CASSLRAGTVGREQYF.

The chain joins TRBV11-2 to TRBJ2-7, with 10 positions matching TRBD2. Germline-derived CDR1 and CDR2 are SGHAT and FQNNGV. V trimming: 6 bases; J trimming: 1 base; junction bases outside the gene matches: 6. This CDR3 is 15 amino acids long. For the CDR3, the DNA is TGTGCCAGCAGGAGAATAGCGGGAGGATCCTACGAGCAGTACTTC. This gives the protein CASRRIAGGSYEQYF.

The V call is TRBV6-1, the J call TRBJ2-7; no reliable D call. Germline V gives CDR1 MNHNS, CDR2 SASEGT. Trimming shortened V by 7 bases and J by 2 bases, and 6 bases separated the two germline ends. The CDR3 spans 11 residues. The CDR3 nucleotides read TGTGCCAGCATGGAGACCTACGAGCAGTACTTC. This gives the protein CASMETYEQYF.

The V call is TRBV7-2, the J call TRBJ2-5, with 14 bases that match TRBD2. The CDR3 totals 17 residues. From germline, CDR1 is SGHTA and CDR2 FQGNSA. J lost 4 bases, V lost 5 bases, and 9 bases had no gene match. CDR3 region: CASSPPEGLAGVETQYF. CDR3 DNA: TGTGCCAGCAGCCCTCCCGAGGGACTAGCGGGAGTAGAGACCCAGTACTTC. The full variable domain, rest sourced from reference TRBV7-2 and TRBJ2-5, is GAGVSQSPSNKVTEKGKDVELRCDPISGHTALYWYRQSLGQGLEFLIYFQGNSAPDKSGLPSDRFSAERTGGSVSTLTIQRTQQEDSAVYLCASSPPEGLAGVETQYFGPGTRLLVL.

V gene TRBV7-9 combines with J gene TRBJ1-4; 8 bases match TRBD1. CDR3 size: 16 residues. The V and J ends lost 2 bases and 8 bases, in that order; junction bases with no gene match: 10. Germline V gene lookup returns CDR1 SEHNR and CDR2 FQNEAQ (reference sequence). This CDR3 is CASSLLRQGLGEKLFF. CDR3 nucleotides: TGTGCCAGCAGCTTATTGAGACAGGGGCTGGGAGAAAAACTGTTTTTT. The full variable domain, its missing parts supplied by reference TRBV7-9 and TRBJ1-4, is DTGVSQNPRHKITKRGQNVTFRCDPISEHNRLYWYRQTLGQGPEFLTYFQNEAQLEKSRLLSDRFSAERPKGSFSTLEIQRTEQGDSAMYLCASSLLRQGLGEKLFFGSGTQLSVL.

This clone was counted once. The same CDR3 also results from other DNA sequences found in this sample. The chain is built from TRBV7-9 and TRBJ2-1, with 12 bases that match TRBD2. V shed 1 base and J 7 bases; nucleotides not matched to a gene: 2. CDR3 size: 15 residues. The germline V gene has CDR1 SEHNR and CDR2 FQNEAQ (reference sequence). Here the CDR3 DNA reads TGTGCCAGCAGCTTAGTTACTAGCGGGAGGAATGAGCAGTTCTTC. It translates to CASSLVTSGRNEQFF.

J is TRBJ2-2 and V is TRBV5-1; 9 positions match TRBD1. Germline V lookup: CDR1 SGHRS, CDR2 YFSETQ. There are 18 residues in the CDR3. With 4 bases clipped from V and 0 bases from J, the junction kept 10 bases outside the gene matches. The CDR3, as DNA: TGCGCCAGCAGCCCAGGGACAGGGCAGATAACGAACACCGGGGAGCTGTTTTTT. Protein product: CASSPGTGQITNTGELFF.

The chain recombines TRBV9 with TRBJ2-3; TRBD2 matches at 8 bases. CDR1 is SGDLS and CDR2 is YYNGEE in the germline V gene. The V and J ends lost 3 bases and 1 base, in that order; junction bases with no gene match: 4. This CDR3 region has 15 residues. The chain's CDR3 is CASSAEAGGTDTQYF. The CDR3 nucleotides read TGTGCCAGCAGCGCAGAAGCGGGAGGCACAGATACGCAGTATTTT.

The chain carries TRBV6-5 and TRBJ2-5; TRBD1 might be the D (7 bases). This CDR3 comprises 15 residues. Germline V CDR1 and CDR2: MNHEY, SVGAGI. Trimming removed 2 bases at V and 3 bases at J, with 13 bases between. For the CDR3, the DNA is TGTGCCAGCAGTTACCTAGCAGGGGGGAAAGAGACCCAGTACTTC. Translation: CASSYLAGGKETQYF.

Written as DNA, the CDR3 is TGTGCTAGTGGTTTGGTTGGACAGGGGGAGGACAATGAGCAGTTCTTC. This encodes CASGLVGQGEDNEQFF. The rearrangement joins TRBV12-5 to TRBJ2-1; 10 bases map to TRBD1. CDR1 is LGHNT and CDR2 is FRNRAP in the germline V gene. This CDR3 contains 16 residues. The V gene end was trimmed by 0 bases and the J gene end by 5 bases; junction bases not matched to a gene: 4.

The chain carries TRBV11-3 and TRBJ1-3, with 7 bases fitting TRBD1. V lost 5 bases and J lost 0; bases outside the gene matches: 7. Germline-derived CDR1 and CDR2 are SGHNT and YENEEA. CDR3 size: 16 residues. In DNA form, the CDR3 reads TGTGCCAGCAGCCCACAGGGGCGCAACTCTGGAAACACCATATATTTT. This translates into CASSPQGRNSGNTIYF.

V is TRBV6-1 and J is TRBJ1-5; D call uncertain. The V gene lost 5 bases and the J gene lost 0 bases, with 11 bases spanning the gap. This CDR3 spans 15 amino acids. Per germline, CDR1 MNHNS and CDR2 SASEGT. CDR3 protein: CASSNDGVSNQPQHF. The CDR3 DNA follows: TGTGCCAGCAGTAATGACGGAGTTAGCAATCAGCCCCAGCATTTT.

DNA of the CDR3: TGTGCCAGCAGCTCATACCCAGCGGGAGGGATTTGGGAGCAGTACTTC. Its protein is CASSSYPAGGIWEQYF. The chain is built from TRBV7-8 and TRBJ2-7; 10 nucleotides line up with TRBD2. Germline trimming cut 4 bases from V and 7 bases from J; bases unmatched to any gene: 13. The CDR3 loop spans 16 amino acids. From germline, CDR1 is SGHVS and CDR2 FQNEAQ. Variable domain in full (rest from reference TRBV7-8 and TRBJ2-7): GAGVSQSPRYKVAKRGQDVALRCDPISGHVSLFWYQQALGQGPEFLTYFQNEAQLDKSGLPSDRFFAERPEGSVSTLKIQRTQQEDSAVYLCASSSYPAGGIWEQYFGPGTRLTVT.

The chain employs TRBV9 and TRBJ1-4; TRBD1 aligns across 8 bases. The CDR3 consists of 15 residues. The trim removed 2 bases at V and 8 bases at J, leaving 8 bases unmatched. Germline-derived CDR1 and CDR2 are SGDLS and YYNGEE. CDR3 sequence reads: CASSVTGGAGEKLFF. The CDR3 bases are TGTGCCAGCAGCGTTACAGGGGGTGCAGGCGAAAAACTGTTTTTT.